This entry is about one TCR beta chain. Its antigen is undetermined. V was shortened by 0 bases and J by 4 bases, with 15 bases between the two germline ends. Germline CDR1 is LGHNA and CDR2 is YSLEER. The CDR3 has 16 residues. Measured with immunoSEQ multiplex PCR; TCRdb has only the in-frame clones, and not every one. Here the sample spans tens of thousands of clones, 85% to 90% being singletons. The data stem from a study of T cell responses to AZD1222 COVID-19 vaccine. Regarding the study as a whole: Spike-specific TCR breadth and depth grew following two AZD1222 doses.

This chain links TRBV4-3 with TRBJ1-2, with a tentative D call TRBD1 (6 bases). The material sequenced was peripheral blood, taken on day 0 of MenACWY control vaccination. The sequence was obtained from an adult in good health. CDR3 in DNA: TGCGCCAGCAGCCAAGATTCGGCAGGGGCATCCTATGGCTACACCTTC. This encodes CASSQDSAGASYGYTF.